This T cell receptor beta chain originates from a study of a mutant IDH1 vaccine in newly diagnosed glioma. Noted time point: week 35, safety follow-up. In every dose of vaccine, 300 ug of mutant IDH1 20-mer peptide was given alongside topical imiquimod. Donor diagnoses consisted of new WHO grade 3 or 4 IDH1-mutant, ATRX-lost astrocytomas. This clone was found once. Its target is not known. Assay: immunoSEQ multiplex PCR; the TCRdb copy retains only in-frame clones and omits some. The sample contains about 64,000 clones, 74% of which appear only once. The V end was cut by 4 bases, the J end by 0 bases, with 10 bases between. CDR1 SEHNR and CDR2 FQNEAQ come from the germline V gene (reference sequence). The CDR3 covers 15 residues.

The sequence came from a man aged 45 to 65 with glioma. The material sequenced was PBMCs, taken from a glioma patient whose treatment included an IDH1 peptide vaccine. This rearrangement joins TRBV7-9 to TRBJ1-3; D not certain. The CDR3 reads CASSSFFFSGNTIYF. DNA of the CDR3: TGTGCCAGCAGCTCTTTCTTCTTCTCTGGAAACACCATATATTTT.